The T cell receptor beta chain under discussion was sequenced for a study of blood T cells in healthy people across ages. CDR1 and CDR2 from the germline V gene are ENHRY and SYGVKD. CDR3 size: 13 residues. The junction had 4 bases not matched to a gene; V was cut back by 6 bases and J by 7 bases. Regarding this clonotype: Its antigen is unidentified.

Then a second PCR, running about 7 to 11 cycles, was carried out with a sample-barcoded 5' primer and a J-beta primer mix. One entry per CDR3 protein results from TCRdb running MiXCR on the 5' RACE reads. Here the sample spans about 1.4 million distinct CDR3 sequences, approximately 59% being singletons. Findings of the study overall: Fewer expanded clones and more diversity marked long-lived versus aged donors. There was no known CMV status for donors, so expanded clonotype changes were possibly confounded. Per million T cells, TCR beta diversity dropped roughly linearly as age increased.

Samples each yielded at least 6 micrograms of total RNA. The clonotype originates from a man aged 18-30 years in good health. Sequencing input: blood. The V and J genes are TRBV10-3 and TRBJ1-4; 8 bases fit TRBD1. The chain's CDR3 is CAISPTGAEKLFF. The CDR3, as DNA: TGTGCCATCAGCCCGACAGGGGCTGAAAAACTGTTTTTT.